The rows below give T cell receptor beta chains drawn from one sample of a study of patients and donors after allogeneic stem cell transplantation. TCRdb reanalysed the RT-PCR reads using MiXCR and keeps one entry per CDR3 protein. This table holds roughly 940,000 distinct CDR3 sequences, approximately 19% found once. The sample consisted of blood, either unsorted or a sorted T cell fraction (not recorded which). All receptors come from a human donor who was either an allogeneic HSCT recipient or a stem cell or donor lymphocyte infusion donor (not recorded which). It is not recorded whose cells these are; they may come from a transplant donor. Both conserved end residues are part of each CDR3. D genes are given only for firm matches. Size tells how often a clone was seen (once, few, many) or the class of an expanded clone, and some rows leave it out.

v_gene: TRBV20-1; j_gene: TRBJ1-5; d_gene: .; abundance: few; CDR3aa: CSARTGVRTSLGPQHF; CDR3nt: TGCAGTGCTAGAACGGGTGTTCGGACATCGCTTGGGCCCCAGCATTTT
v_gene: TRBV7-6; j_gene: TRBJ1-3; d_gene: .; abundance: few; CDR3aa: CASSSFKGRSGNTIYF; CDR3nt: TGTGCCAGCAGCTCCTTTAAGGGGCGCTCTGGAAACACCATATATTTT
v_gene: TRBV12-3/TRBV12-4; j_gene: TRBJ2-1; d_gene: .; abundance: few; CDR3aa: CASSRPAGKQFF; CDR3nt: TGTGCCAGCAGCCGCCCGGCGGGAAAGCAGTTCTTC
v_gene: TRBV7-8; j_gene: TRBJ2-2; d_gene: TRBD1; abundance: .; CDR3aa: CASSLETGVAGELFF; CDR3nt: TGTGCCAGCAGCTTAGAGACAGGGGTAGCCGGGGAGCTGTTTTTT
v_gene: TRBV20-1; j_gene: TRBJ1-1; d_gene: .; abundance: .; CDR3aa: CSAREGGTNTEAFF; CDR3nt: TGCAGTGCTAGAGAGGGAGGGACGAACACTGAAGCTTTCTTT
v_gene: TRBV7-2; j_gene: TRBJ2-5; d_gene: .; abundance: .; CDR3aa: CASSIDAFRGRETQYF; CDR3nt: TGTGCCAGCAGCATAGACGCTTTCCGGGGGCGGGAGACCCAGTACTTC
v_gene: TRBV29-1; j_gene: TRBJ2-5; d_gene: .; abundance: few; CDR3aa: CSVATEGETQYF; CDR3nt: TGCAGCGTCGCGACAGAAGGGGAGACCCAGTACTTC
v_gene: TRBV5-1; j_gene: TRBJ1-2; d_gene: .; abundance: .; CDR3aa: CASSPGGVRSGYTF; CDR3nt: TGCGCCAGCAGCCCTGGGGGGGTACGGAGCGGCTACACCTTC
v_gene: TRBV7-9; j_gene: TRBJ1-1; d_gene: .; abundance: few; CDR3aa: CASSLAGWAEAFF; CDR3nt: TGTGCCAGCAGCTTAGCGGGGTGGGCTGAAGCTTTCTTT
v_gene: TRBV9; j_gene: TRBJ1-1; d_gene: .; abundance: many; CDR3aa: CASSAGTSGRAEAFF; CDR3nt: TGTGCCAGCAGCGCGGGGACGTCCGGGAGAGCTGAAGCTTTCTTT
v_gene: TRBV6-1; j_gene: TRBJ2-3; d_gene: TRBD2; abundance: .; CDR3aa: CASSGGLAAITDTQYF; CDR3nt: TGTGCCAGCAGTGGGGGACTAGCGGCGATCACAGATACGCAGTATTTT
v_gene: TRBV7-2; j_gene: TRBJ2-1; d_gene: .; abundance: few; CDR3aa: CASSLGTRGNNEQFF; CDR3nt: TGTGCCAGCAGCTTAGGGACTAGGGGGAACAATGAGCAGTTCTTC
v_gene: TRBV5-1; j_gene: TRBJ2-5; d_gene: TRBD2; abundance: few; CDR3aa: CASSLVQCGSNQETQYF; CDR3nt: TGCGCCAGCAGCTTGGTTCAGTGCGGGAGTAACCAAGAGACCCAGTACTTC
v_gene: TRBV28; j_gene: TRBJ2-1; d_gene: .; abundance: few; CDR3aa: CASSLLRLASMKNEQFF; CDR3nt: TGTGCCAGCAGTCTCCTTAGGCTAGCGAGTATGAAGAATGAGCAGTTCTTC
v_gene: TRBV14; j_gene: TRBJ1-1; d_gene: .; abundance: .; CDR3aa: CASSQGGLTEALF; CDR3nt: TGTGCCAGCAGCCAAGGGGGTTTGACTGAAGCTCTCTTT
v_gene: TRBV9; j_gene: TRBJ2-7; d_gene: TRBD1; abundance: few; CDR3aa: CASSVDGGQGSYEQYF; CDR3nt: TGTGCCAGCAGCGTAGATGGGGGACAGGGGTCCTACGAGCAGTACTTC
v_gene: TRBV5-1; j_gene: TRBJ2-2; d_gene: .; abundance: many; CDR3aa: CASSSQDTGELFF; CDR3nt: TGCGCCAGCAGCTCCCAGGACACCGGGGAGCTGTTTTTT
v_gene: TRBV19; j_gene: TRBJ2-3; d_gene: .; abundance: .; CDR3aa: CARGPGGPADTQYF; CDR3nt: TGTGCCCGAGGTCCCGGAGGGCCGGCAGATACGCAGTATTTT
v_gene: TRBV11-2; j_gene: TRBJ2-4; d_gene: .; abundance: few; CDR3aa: CASSGAKNIQYF; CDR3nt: TGTGCCAGCAGCGGTGCCAAAAACATTCAGTACTTC
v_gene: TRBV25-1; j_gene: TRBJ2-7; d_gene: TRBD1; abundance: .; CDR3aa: CASSDPRTGDYEQYF; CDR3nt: TGTGCCAGCAGTGATCCCAGGACAGGGGACTACGAGCAGTACTTC
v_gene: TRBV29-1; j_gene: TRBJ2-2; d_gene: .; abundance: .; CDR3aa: CSVATVTNTGELFF; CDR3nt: TGCAGCGTAGCGACAGTTACGAACACCGGGGAGCTGTTTTTT
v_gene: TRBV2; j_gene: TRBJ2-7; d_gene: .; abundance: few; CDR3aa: CASGGSGATYEQYF; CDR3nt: TGTGCCAGCGGAGGTTCAGGGGCGACCTACGAGCAGTACTTC
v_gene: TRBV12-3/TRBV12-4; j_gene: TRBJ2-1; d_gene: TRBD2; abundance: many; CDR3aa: CATGLAGPKSNNEQFF; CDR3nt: TGTGCCACCGGACTAGCGGGACCTAAAAGCAACAATGAGCAGTTCTTC
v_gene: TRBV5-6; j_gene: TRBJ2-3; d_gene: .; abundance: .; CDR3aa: CASSLWARWASTDTQYF; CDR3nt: TGTGCCAGCAGCTTGTGGGCTCGCTGGGCTAGCACAGATACGCAGTATTTT
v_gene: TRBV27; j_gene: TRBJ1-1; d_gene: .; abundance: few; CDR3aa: CASSFPGGQAFF; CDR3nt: TGTGCCAGCAGTTTTCCGGGGGGTCAAGCTTTCTTT